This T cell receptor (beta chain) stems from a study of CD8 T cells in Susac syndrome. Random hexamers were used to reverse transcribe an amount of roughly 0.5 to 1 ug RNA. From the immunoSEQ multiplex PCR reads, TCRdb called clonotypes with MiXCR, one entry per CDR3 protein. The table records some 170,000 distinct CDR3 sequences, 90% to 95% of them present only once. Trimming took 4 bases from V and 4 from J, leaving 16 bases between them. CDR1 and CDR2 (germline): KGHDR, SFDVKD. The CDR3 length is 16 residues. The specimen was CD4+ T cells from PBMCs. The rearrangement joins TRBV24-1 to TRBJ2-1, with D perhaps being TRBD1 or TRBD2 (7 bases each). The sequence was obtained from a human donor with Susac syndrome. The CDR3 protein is CATSDGRQGGYNEQFF. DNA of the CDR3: TGTGCCACCAGTGACGGAAGACAGGGAGGGTACAATGAGCAGTTCTTC.